One sample yielded the 8 T cell receptor beta chains listed below, sequenced in a study of OX40 agonist ivuxolimab in advanced cancers. Using immunoSEQ multiplex PCR, the repertoire was profiled, and TCRdb retains in-frame clones only, with some absent. The profile shows more than 35,000 clones, 70% to 90% of them singletons. Here the sequenced sample was CD4+ or CD8+ T cells sorted from blood, taken in a trial of the OX40 agonist ivuxolimab. These receptor sequences come from an adult with an advanced solid tumor such as melanoma, head and neck, liver or kidney cancer.

This chain connects TRBV30 to TRBJ2-1, with TRBD1 identical over 7 bases. V dropped 3 bases and J dropped 7; count of bases not matched to a gene: 6. This CDR3 has 13 amino acids. CDR1 is GTSNPN and CDR2 is SVGIG in the germline V gene (reference sequence). For the CDR3, the DNA is TGTGCCTGGAGCCCGGACAGGAGGAATGAGCAGTTCTTC. Translating it yields CAWSPDRRNEQFF. Complete variable domain (other parts from reference TRBV30 and TRBJ2-1): SQTIHQWPATLVQPVGSPLSLECTVEGTSNPNLYWYRQAAGRGLQLLFYSVGIGQISSEVPQNLSASRPQDRQFILSSKKLLLSDSGFYLCAWSPDRRNEQFFGPGTRLTVL.

The CDR3 coding sequence is TGTGCCAGCAGTAAAACAGTTAGCAATCAGCCCCAGCATTTT. It yields the protein CASSKTVSNQPQHF. V and J are TRBV6-6 and TRBJ1-5; D gene unclear. Trimming shortened V by 5 bases and J by 0 bases, and 8 bases separated the two germline ends. In germline, CDR1 is MNHNY, CDR2 SVGAGI (reference sequence). The CDR3 consists of 14 residues.

The chain recombines TRBV11-1 with TRBJ2-7; 8 nucleotides line up with TRBD1. With V trimmed by 5 bases and J by 1 base, 10 bases remained unmatched. CDR1 is SGHAT and CDR2 is FQDESV in the germline V gene (reference sequence). The CDR3 loop spans 16 amino acids. The CDR3 sequence: CASSQKSGTGSYEQYF. As DNA, the CDR3 is TGTGCCAGCAGCCAGAAATCCGGGACAGGTTCCTACGAGCAGTACTTC.

The gene calls are TRBV19 and TRBJ2-2; 9 positions agree with TRBD2. Germline CDR1 LNHDA, CDR2 SQIVND (reference sequence). The CDR3 totals 17 residues. Unmatched junction bases numbered 10, after V lost 5 bases and J lost 3 bases. The CDR3 bases are TGTGCCAGTAGTCCGGAGCGGGGGGCTTGGTACACCGGGGAGCTGTTTTTT. Amino acid sequence: CASSPERGAWYTGELFF.

The V call is TRBV11-2, the J call TRBJ2-1; TRBD1 matches 11 bases. Germline V gene lookup returns CDR1 SGHAT and CDR2 FQNNGV. CDR3 length: 14 residues. V dropped 4 bases and J dropped 6; count of bases not matched to a gene: 2. The CDR3 sequence is CASSSDRGLNEQFF. The CDR3 region has the DNA TGTGCCAGCAGCTCGGACAGGGGGCTCAATGAGCAGTTCTTC.

With regard to this clone: This CDR3 is also generated by other DNA sequences in the sample. This chain connects TRBV6-7 to TRBJ2-3; unclear D gene. TRBV6-7 is marked as an open reading frame, function uncertain. CDR3 length: 16 residues. With 2 bases removed from V and 2 bases from J, the gap between germline ends came to 14 bases. CDR3 protein: CASSYPRQVHTDTQYF. The CDR3 nucleotides are TGTGCCAGCAGTTACCCAAGGCAGGTCCACACAGATACGCAGTATTTT.

The V gene is TRBV29-1, the J gene TRBJ2-7, with 7 positions matching TRBD1. Germline CDR1 SQVTM, CDR2 ANQGSEA. CDR3 length: 12 amino acids. V shed 5 bases and J 2 bases; nucleotides not matched to a gene: 3. The CDR3 region has the DNA TGCAGCGTTAGACAGGGCGCCTACGAGCAGTACTTC. As protein: CSVRQGAYEQYF.

The V gene is TRBV18, the J gene TRBJ1-2, with a possible D match to TRBD1 (6 bases). Per the germline V gene, CDR1 is KGHSH and CDR2 is LQKENI. The CDR3 covers 15 residues. The V gene lost 0 bases and the J gene lost 6 bases, with 14 bases spanning the gap. In nucleotides, the CDR3 is TGTGCCAGCTCACCACCCTCGACAGGATTGAATGGCTACACCTTC. Protein: CASSPPSTGLNGYTF.